The T cell receptor (beta chain) described here comes from a study of blood T cell repertoires in COVID-19. Study in general: Nucleic acid was either cDNA or gDNA, and it came from T cells, B-cell-depleted T cells, or PBMCs.

This CDR3 region has 14 residues. Trimming cost V 7 bases and J 3 bases; bases outside gene matches: 4. Germline V gives CDR1 LNHDA, CDR2 SQIVND (reference sequence). TCRdb's copy holds only in-frame clones and misses some; the assay was immunoSEQ multiplex PCR. The sample lists roughly 90,000 clones, 80% to 85% occurring once. The sample consisted of peripheral blood. This TCR was recovered from a woman older than 75 with active or convalescent COVID-19. The J gene is TRBJ1-5, the V gene TRBV19, with 9 bases lining up with TRBD1. CDR3 in DNA: TGTGCCAGTAAACAGGGGGCGGACAATCAGCCCCAGCATTTT. Protein: CASKQGADNQPQHF.